This entry concerns a single T cell receptor (beta chain). The data belong to a study of blood T cell repertoires in COVID-19. V shed 2 bases, J shed 7 bases, and the junction held 5 bases outside the gene matches. The CDR3 contains 14 residues. Germline CDR1 LGHDT, CDR2 YNNKEL (reference sequence). Produced via immunoSEQ multiplex PCR; TCRdb's table is partial and in-frame only. The table has approximately 100,000 clones, more than 85% seen once. The sequenced material came from peripheral blood. This rearrangement joins TRBV3-1 (or the pseudogene TRBV3-2) to TRBJ2-4; 7 bases align to TRBD2. The clonotype was recovered from a man in his 60s with acute or convalescent COVID-19. In nucleotides, the CDR3 is TGTGCCAGCAGCCAACTGACTAGCTGGAACATTCAGTACTTC. Translated: CASSQLTSWNIQYF.